This paragraph covers one T cell receptor beta chain sequence. V gave up 9 bases and J gave up 4 bases; unmatched junction bases: 4. This CDR3 spans 15 amino acids. Germline V CDR1 and CDR2: SNHLY, FYNNEI. The data were taken from a study of OX40 agonist ivuxolimab in advanced cancers. Data came from immunoSEQ multiplex PCR; TCRdb stores just in-frame clones and leaves some out. The sample carries about 64,000 clones, around 84% recorded once. The rearrangement uses TRBV2 and TRBJ2-1, with 15 bases lining up with TRBD2. The input for sequencing was CD4+ or CD8+ T cells sorted from blood, taken in a trial of the OX40 agonist ivuxolimab. This TCR was sampled from an adult with an advanced solid tumor such as melanoma, head and neck, liver or kidney cancer. The CDR3 is CASRTSGGVYNEQFF. The CDR3 DNA follows: TGTGCCAGTAGGACTAGCGGGGGGGTTTACAATGAGCAGTTCTTC.